The 11 T cell receptor beta chains listed next were all sequenced from one sample in a study of blood T cell repertoires in COVID-19. This table comes from immunoSEQ multiplex PCR, and its TCRdb copy is limited to in-frame clones, with some not included. The sample consists of approximately 61,000 clones, roughly 84% of them appearing once. Sequences were obtained from peripheral blood. The receptors stem from a woman aged 65 to 85 with acute or convalescent COVID-19.

The V gene is TRBV12-3 or TRBV12-4, the J gene TRBJ2-7; no reliable D call. The CDR3 covers 12 residues. V lost 3 bases to trimming and J lost 1 base, with 4 bases between them. The CDR3 DNA is TGTGCCAGCAGTTTCGAGTCCTACGAGCAGTACTTC. Translated, it gives CASSFESYEQYF.

The rearrangement uses TRBV30 and TRBJ1-5; TRBD1 matches at 9 bases. The CDR3 is made up of 14 amino acids. Germline CDR1 GTSNPN, CDR2 SVGIG (reference sequence). V lost 5 bases, J lost 4 bases, and 6 bases stayed unmatched. The CDR3 sequence is CAWGTGKGNQPQHF. The CDR3 DNA reads as TGTGCCTGGGGGACAGGGAAGGGGAATCAGCCCCAGCATTTT.

The table lists this clone with a count of one. This chain connects TRBV5-1 to TRBJ2-5, with D perhaps matching TRBD2 (6 bases). The V end was cut by 0 bases, the J end by 4 bases, with 16 bases between. The CDR3 runs 16 residues. Germline loops: CDR1 SGHRS, CDR2 YFSETQ. The CDR3 sequence: CASSLGFGRGAETQYF. DNA for the CDR3: TGCGCCAGCAGCTTGGGTTTCGGGCGGGGAGCAGAGACCCAGTACTTC.

The chain couples TRBV12-5 to TRBJ1-3; 8 bases map to TRBD1. The trim removed 4 bases at V and 0 bases at J, leaving 5 bases unmatched. Germline values: CDR1 LGHNT, CDR2 FRNRAP. This CDR3 is built from 16 residues. The CDR3 sequence is CASGSWTGRSGNTIYF. CDR3 nucleotide sequence: TGTGCTAGTGGTTCCTGGACAGGGCGCTCTGGAAACACCATATATTTT.

This clone came up a few times. The chain employs TRBV7-6 and TRBJ2-5, with D maybe TRBD2 (6 bases). CDR3 length: 16 amino acids. V was pared by 3 bases and J by 5 bases, with 19 bases between. CDR1 SGHVS and CDR2 FNYEAQ come from the germline V gene. CDR3 residues: CASSLGGHGARETQYF. The CDR3 nucleotides read TGTGCCAGCAGCTTGGGAGGACATGGGGCTAGGGAGACCCAGTACTTC. The full variable domain, with the rest looked up from reference TRBV7-6 and TRBJ2-5, is GAGVSQSPRYKVTKRGQDVALRCDPISGHVSLYWYRQALGQGPEFLTYFNYEAQQDKSGLPNDRFSAERPEGSISTLTIQRTEQRDSAMYRCASSLGGHGARETQYFGPGTRLLVL.

This rearrangement joins TRBV5-1 to TRBJ1-2; D is uncertain. The CDR3 consists of 16 residues. The V gene's germline CDR1 is SGHRS and CDR2 YFSETQ. The V and J ends lost 0 bases and 5 bases respectively, with 17 bases between them. This chain's CDR3 is CASSLVSGRDEYGYTF. The CDR3 DNA reads TGCGCCAGCAGCTTGGTTTCGGGGAGGGATGAGTATGGCTACACCTTC.

The CDR3 bases are TGTGCCAGCAGCGGGAGTACGAGCAATCAGCCCCAGCATTTT. Translated: CASSGSTSNQPQHF. The chain recombines TRBV2 with TRBJ1-5; D is ambiguous. The CDR3 contains 14 residues. V lost 6 bases and J 1 base, leaving 10 bases between the germline ends. Per the germline V gene, CDR1 is SNHLY and CDR2 is FYNNEI.

The chain carries TRBV10-3 and TRBJ1-2, with no clear D. This CDR3 has 13 amino acids. CDR1 ENHRY and CDR2 SYGVKD come from the germline V gene. Trimming took off 4 bases at V and 0 bases at J, with 6 bases between the two ends. In nucleotides, the CDR3 is TGTGCCATCAGTGCAACAGCTAACTATGGCTACACCTTC. This sequence encodes CAISATANYGYTF.

V is TRBV30 and J is TRBJ2-5; TRBD2 might be the D (6 bases). In germline, CDR1 is GTSNPN, CDR2 SVGIG (reference sequence). CDR3 length equals 13 residues. V shed 5 bases and J shed 7 bases, with 17 bases lying between them. The CDR3 sequence is CAWAGGPPGTQYF. The CDR3 nucleotides are TGTGCCTGGGCAGGAGGGCCGCCGGGGACCCAGTACTTC.

This clone has more than one count but fewer than ten. V gene TRBV28 combines with J gene TRBJ2-3, with D perhaps matching TRBD2 (7 bases). CDR1 MDHEN and CDR2 SYDVKM come from the germline V gene. Trimming pared 8 bases from V and 1 base from J, leaving 13 bases between. CDR3 length equals 14 residues. CDR3 protein: CASWGGRGTDTQYF. CDR3 bases: TGTGCCAGCTGGGGGGGGCGGGGCACAGATACGCAGTATTTT.

This sequence joins TRBV10-3 and TRBJ1-6, with D perhaps TRBD1 (6 bases). Trimming pared 11 bases from V and 12 bases from J, leaving 14 bases between. The CDR3 is 11 amino acids. Germline V gives CDR1 ENHRY, CDR2 SYGVKD. The CDR3 is CAVKGDGPLHF. As DNA, the CDR3 is TGTGCCGTAAAGGGGGACGGACCCCTCCACTTT.